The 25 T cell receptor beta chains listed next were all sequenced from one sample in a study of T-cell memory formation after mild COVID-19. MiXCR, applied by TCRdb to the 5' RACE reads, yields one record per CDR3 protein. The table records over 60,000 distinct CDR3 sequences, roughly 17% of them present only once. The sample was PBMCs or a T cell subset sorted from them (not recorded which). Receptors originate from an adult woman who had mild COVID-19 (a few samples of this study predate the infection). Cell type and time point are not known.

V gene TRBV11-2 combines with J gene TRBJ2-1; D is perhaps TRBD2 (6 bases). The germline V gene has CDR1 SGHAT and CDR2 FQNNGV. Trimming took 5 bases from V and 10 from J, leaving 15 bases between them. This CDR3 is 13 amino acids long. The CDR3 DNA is TGTGCCAGCAGCATCCAGCCTAGCGCAGAGCAGTTCTTC. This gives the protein CASSIQPSAEQFF.

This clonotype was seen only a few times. The CDR3 DNA reads as TGTGCCAGCAGCCCTGGGACAGGGTCAAACGAGCAGTACTTC. Its translation is CASSPGTGSNEQYF. This chain connects TRBV7-6 to TRBJ2-7; 9 bases fit TRBD1. Germline lookup yields CDR1 SGHVS and CDR2 FNYEAQ. The CDR3 totals 14 residues. The J segment lost 5 bases and the V segment lost 5 bases, leaving 7 bases of the junction unmatched.

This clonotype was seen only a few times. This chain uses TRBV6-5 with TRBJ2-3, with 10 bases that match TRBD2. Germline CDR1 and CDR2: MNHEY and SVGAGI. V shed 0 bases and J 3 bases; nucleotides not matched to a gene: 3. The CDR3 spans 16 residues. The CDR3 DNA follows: TGTGCCAGCAGTTACTCAACGGGACTAGCGACAGATACGCAGTATTTT. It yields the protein CASSYSTGLATDTQYF.

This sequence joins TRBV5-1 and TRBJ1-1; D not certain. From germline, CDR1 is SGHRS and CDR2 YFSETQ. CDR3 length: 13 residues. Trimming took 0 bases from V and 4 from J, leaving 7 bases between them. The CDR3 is CASSLGVTTEAFF. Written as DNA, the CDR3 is TGCGCCAGCAGCTTGGGGGTCACCACTGAAGCTTTCTTT.

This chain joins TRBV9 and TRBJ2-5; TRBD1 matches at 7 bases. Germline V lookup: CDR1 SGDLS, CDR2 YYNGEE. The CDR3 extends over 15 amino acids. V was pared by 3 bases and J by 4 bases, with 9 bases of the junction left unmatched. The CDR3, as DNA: TGTGCCAGCAGCGCAGGGGGTGGCGCGGGAGAGACCCAGTACTTC. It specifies CASSAGGGAGETQYF.

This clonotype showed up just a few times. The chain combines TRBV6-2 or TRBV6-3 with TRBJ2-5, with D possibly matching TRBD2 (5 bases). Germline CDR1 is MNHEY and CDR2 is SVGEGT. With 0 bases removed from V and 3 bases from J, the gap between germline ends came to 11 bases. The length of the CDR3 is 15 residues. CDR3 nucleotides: TGTGCCAGCAGTTACTCGAGTTTGGGAGAAGAGACCCAGTACTTC. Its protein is CASSYSSLGEETQYF.

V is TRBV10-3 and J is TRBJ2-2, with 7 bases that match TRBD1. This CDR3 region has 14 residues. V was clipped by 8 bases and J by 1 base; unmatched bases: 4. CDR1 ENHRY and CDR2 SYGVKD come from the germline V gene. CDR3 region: CAISPGGNTGELFF. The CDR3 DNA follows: TGTGCCATCTCCCCAGGGGGGAACACCGGGGAGCTGTTTTTT.

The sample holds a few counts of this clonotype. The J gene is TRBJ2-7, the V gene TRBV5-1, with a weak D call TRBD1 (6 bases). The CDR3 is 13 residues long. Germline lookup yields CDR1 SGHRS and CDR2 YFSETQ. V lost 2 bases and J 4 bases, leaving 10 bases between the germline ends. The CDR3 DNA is TGCGCCAGCAGCTTTTATCAGGGGTACGAGCAGTACTTC. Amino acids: CASSFYQGYEQYF.

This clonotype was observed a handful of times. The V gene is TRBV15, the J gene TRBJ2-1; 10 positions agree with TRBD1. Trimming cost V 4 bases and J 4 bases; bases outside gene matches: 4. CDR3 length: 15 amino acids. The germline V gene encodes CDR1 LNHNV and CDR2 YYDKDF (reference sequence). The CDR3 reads CATSIGTGAYNEQFF. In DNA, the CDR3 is TGTGCCACCAGCATAGGGACAGGGGCGTACAATGAGCAGTTCTTC.

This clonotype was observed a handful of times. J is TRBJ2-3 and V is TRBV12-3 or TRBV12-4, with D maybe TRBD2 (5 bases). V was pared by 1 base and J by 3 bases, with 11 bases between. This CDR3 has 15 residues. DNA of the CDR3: TGTGCCAGCAGTTTAGGGTTACGGGAAACAGATACGCAGTATTTT. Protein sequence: CASSLGLRETDTQYF.

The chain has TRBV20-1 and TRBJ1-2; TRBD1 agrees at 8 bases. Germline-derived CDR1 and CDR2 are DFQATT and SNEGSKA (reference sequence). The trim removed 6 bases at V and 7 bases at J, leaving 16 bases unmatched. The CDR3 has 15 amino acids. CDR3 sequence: CSATGAPGQGPGYTF. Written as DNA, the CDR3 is TGCAGTGCCACAGGGGCCCCTGGACAGGGCCCTGGCTACACCTTC.

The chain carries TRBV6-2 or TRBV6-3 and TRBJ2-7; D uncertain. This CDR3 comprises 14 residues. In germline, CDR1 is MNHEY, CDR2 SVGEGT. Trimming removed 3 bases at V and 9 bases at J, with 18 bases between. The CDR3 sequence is CASSYFNPRTGQYF. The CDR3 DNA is TGTGCCAGCAGTTATTTCAACCCGAGGACGGGGCAGTACTTC.

CDR3 loop: CASSLAWGTGRSGANVLTF. CDR3 DNA sequence: TGCGCCAGCAGCTTGGCCTGGGGGACAGGCCGCTCTGGGGCCAACGTCCTGACTTTC. The V gene is TRBV5-1, the J gene TRBJ2-6, with 8 positions matching TRBD1. The V segment lost 0 bases and the J segment 0 bases; nucleotides outside the gene matches: 8. Germline CDR1 SGHRS, CDR2 YFSETQ. CDR3 length: 19 amino acids.

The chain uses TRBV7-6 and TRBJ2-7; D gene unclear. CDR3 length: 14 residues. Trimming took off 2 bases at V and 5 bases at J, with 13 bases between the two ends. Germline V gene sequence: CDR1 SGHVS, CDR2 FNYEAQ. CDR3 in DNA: TGTGCCAGCAGCTTACACCCAGGCTACGACGAGCAGTACTTC. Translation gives CASSLHPGYDEQYF.

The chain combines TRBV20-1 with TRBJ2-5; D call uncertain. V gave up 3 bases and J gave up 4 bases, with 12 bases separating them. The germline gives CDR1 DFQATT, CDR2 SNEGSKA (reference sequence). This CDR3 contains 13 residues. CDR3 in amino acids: CSASHDHPETQYF. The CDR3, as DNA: TGCAGTGCTAGCCACGACCATCCAGAGACCCAGTACTTC.

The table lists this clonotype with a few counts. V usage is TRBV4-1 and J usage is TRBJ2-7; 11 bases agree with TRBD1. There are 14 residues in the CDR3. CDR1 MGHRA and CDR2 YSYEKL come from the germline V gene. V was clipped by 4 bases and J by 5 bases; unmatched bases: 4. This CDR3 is CASSPGQGANEQYF. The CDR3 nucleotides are TGCGCCAGCAGCCCAGGACAGGGGGCGAACGAGCAGTACTTC.

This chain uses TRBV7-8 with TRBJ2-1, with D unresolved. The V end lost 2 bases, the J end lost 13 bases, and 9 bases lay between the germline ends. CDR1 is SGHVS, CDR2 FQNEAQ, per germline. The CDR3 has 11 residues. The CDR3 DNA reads TGTGCCAGCAGCTTAAACTGGGGACAGTTCTTC. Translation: CASSLNWGQFF.

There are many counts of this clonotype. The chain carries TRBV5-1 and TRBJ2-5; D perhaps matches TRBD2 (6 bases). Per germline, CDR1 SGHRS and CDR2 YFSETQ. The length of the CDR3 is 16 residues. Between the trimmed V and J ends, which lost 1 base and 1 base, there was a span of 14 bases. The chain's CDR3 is CASSLHSVAVQETQYF. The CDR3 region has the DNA TGCGCCAGCAGCTTGCATTCGGTAGCGGTCCAAGAGACCCAGTACTTC.

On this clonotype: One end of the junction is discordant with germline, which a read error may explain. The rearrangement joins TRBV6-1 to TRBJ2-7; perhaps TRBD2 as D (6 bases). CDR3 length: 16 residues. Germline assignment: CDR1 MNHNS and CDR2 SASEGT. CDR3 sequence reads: CASTLLATRDSHSAHF. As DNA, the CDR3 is TGTGCCAGCACACTCCTAGCCACTCGGGACTCCCACTCGGCGCACTTC.

Here the CDR3 reads CASSLARGNPREKLFF. CDR3 DNA: TGTGCCAGCAGCTTAGCGAGGGGCAACCCGAGGGAAAAACTGTTTTTT. The V and J genes are TRBV7-8 and TRBJ1-4, with D possibly being TRBD1 (5 bases). The CDR3 spans 16 residues. Germline values: CDR1 SGHVS, CDR2 FQNEAQ. The ends were cut back, 0 bases at V and 8 bases at J, with 16 bases in the middle.

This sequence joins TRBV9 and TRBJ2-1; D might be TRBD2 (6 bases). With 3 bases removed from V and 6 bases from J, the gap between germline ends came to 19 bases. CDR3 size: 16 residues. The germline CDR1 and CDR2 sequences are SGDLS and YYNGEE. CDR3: CASSALLAWASNEQFF. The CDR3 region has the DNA TGTGCCAGCAGCGCATTGCTAGCGTGGGCCTCCAATGAGCAGTTCTTC. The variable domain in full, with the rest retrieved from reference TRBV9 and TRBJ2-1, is DSGVTQTPKHLITATGQRVTLRCSPRSGDLSVYWYQQSLDQGLQFLIQYYNGEERAKGNILERFSAQQFPDLHSELNLSSLELGDSALYFCASSALLAWASNEQFFGPGTRLTVL.

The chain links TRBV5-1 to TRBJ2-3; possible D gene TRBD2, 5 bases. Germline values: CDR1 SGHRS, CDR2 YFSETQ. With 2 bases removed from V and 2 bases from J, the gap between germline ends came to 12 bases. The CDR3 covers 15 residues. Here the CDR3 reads CASSFTAADTDTQYF. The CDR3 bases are TGCGCCAGCAGCTTCACAGCAGCGGACACAGATACGCAGTATTTT.

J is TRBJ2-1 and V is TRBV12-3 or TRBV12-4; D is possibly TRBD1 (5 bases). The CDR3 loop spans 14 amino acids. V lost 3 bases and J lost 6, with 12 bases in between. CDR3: CASSLGLGVNEQFF. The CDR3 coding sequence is TGTGCCAGCAGTTTGGGGTTAGGGGTCAATGAGCAGTTCTTC.

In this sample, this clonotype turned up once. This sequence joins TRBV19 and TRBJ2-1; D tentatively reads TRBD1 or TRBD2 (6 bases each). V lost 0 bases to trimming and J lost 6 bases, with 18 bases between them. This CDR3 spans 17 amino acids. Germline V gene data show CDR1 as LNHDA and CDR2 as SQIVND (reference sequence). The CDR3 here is CASSIDQRKGGINEQFF. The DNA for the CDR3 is TGTGCCAGTAGTATAGACCAGAGGAAAGGGGGGATCAATGAGCAGTTCTTC.

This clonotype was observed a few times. The CDR3 DNA sequence: TGCAGTGCTAAGGCCCTAGGGGGCTTGGAGCCCCAGCATTTT. The encoded protein is CSAKALGGLEPQHF. This rearrangement joins TRBV20-1 to TRBJ1-5; 7 nucleotides agree with TRBD1. The CDR3 contains 14 residues. Germline CDR1 and CDR2: DFQATT and SNEGSKA (reference sequence). V gave up 4 bases and J gave up 8 bases; unmatched junction bases: 11.